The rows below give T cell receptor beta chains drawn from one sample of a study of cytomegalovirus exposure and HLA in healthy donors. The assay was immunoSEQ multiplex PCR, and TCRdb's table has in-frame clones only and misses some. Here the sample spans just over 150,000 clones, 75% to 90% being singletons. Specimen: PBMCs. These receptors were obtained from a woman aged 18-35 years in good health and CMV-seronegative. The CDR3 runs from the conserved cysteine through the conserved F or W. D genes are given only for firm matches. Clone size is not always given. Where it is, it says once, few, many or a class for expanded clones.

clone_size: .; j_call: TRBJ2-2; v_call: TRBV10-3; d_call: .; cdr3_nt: TGTGCCATCAGTGAACCGACTTCCACCGGGGAGCTGTTTTTT; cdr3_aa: CAISEPTSTGELFF
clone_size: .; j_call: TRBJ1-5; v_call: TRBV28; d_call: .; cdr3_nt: TGTGCCAGCAGTTATGGGCGACAGCCCCAGCATTTT; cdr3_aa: CASSYGRQPQHF
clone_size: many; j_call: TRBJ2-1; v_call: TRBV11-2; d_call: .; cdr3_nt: TGTGCCAGCAGCACACGACAGTACGGGCAGTTCTTC; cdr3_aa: CASSTRQYGQFF
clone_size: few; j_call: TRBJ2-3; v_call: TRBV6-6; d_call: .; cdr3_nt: TGTGCCAGCAGTCAGACTGGAGATACGCAGTATTTT; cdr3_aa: CASSQTGDTQYF
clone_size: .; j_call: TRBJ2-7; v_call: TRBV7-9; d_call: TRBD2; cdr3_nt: TGTGCCAGCAGCTTAGTAGCGGGAGACGATGAGCAGCACTTC; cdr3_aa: CASSLVAGDDEQHF
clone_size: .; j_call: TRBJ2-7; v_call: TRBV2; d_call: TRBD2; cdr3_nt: TGTGCCAGCATCCTGGCTACTAGCGGGAGCGAAGAGCAGTACTTC; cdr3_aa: CASILATSGSEEQYF
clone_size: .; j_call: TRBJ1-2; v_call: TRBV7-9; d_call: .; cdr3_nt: TGTGCCAGCAGTTTGGACAGCTTCTATGGCTACACCTTC; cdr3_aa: CASSLDSFYGYTF
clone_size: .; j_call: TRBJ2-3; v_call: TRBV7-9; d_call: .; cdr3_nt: TGTGCCAGCAGTCCGTCGGGGGCAGATACGCAGTATTTT; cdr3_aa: CASSPSGADTQYF
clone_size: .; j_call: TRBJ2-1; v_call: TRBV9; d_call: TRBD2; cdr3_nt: TGTGCCAGCAGCCTGGGACTAGCGGGGGGGCCCGATGAGCAGTTCTTC; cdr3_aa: CASSLGLAGGPDEQFF
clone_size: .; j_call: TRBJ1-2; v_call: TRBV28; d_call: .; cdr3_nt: TGTGCCAGCAGGTCTCAGGGGTATGGCTACACCTTC; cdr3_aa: CASRSQGYGYTF
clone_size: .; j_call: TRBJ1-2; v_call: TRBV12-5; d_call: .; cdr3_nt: TGTGCTAGTGGTTTGGTAGGTGAAGGAGCTAACTATGGCTACACCTTC; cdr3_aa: CASGLVGEGANYGYTF
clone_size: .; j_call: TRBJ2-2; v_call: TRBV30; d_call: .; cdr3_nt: TGTGCCTGGAGTGTAAGGGGTACCGGGGAGCTGTTTTTT; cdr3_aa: CAWSVRGTGELFF
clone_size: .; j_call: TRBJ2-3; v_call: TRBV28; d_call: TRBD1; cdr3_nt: TGTGCCAGCTTCCGGGACAGGGTTTTGGGGGATACGCAGTATTTT; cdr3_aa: CASFRDRVLGDTQYF
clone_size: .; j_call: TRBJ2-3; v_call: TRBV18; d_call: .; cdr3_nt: TGTGCCAGCTCATATTTCGGCCAGCCTAGCGGCACAGATACGCAGTATTTT; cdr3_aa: CASSYFGQPSGTDTQYF
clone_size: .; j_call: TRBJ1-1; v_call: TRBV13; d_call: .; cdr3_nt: TGTGCCAGCAGCTCCCCTACACGGGAAAACACTGAAGCTTTCTTT; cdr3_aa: CASSSPTRENTEAFF
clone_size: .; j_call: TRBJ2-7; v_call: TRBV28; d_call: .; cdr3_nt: TGTGCCAGCAGTTACGGGACGGGAGATTACGAGCAGTACTTC; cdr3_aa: CASSYGTGDYEQYF
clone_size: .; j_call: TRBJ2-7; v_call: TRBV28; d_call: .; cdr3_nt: TGTGCCAGCAGTTCCGTGGGGGCAGGGGACTACGAGCAGTACTTC; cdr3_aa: CASSSVGAGDYEQYF
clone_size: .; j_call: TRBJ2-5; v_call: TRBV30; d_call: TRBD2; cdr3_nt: TGTGCCTGGAGTAACTTCGGGGGGGCACAAGAGACCCAGTACTTC; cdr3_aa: CAWSNFGGAQETQYF
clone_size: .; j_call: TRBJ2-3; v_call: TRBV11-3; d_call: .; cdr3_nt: TGTGCCAGCAGCTTAGATCTCGCAGATACGCAGTATTTT; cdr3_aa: CASSLDLADTQYF
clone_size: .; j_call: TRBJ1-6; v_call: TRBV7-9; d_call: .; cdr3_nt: TGTGCCAGCAGCTCTAACAGGGTTTATTCACCCCTCCACTTT; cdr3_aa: CASSSNRVYSPLHF
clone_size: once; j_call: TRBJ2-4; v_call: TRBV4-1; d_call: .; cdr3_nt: TGCGCCAGCAGCCAAGGGGCGGGACAGGCCAAAAACATTCAGTACTTC; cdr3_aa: CASSQGAGQAKNIQYF
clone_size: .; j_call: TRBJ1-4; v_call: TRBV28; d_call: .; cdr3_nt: TGTGCCAGCAATGACGGGGGAAAACTGTTTTTT; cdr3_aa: CASNDGGKLFF
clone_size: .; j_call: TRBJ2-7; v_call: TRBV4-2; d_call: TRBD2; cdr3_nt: TGTGCCAGCAGCCAAGCCGGGACTAGCGGGAGGGTATCCTACGAGCAGTACTTC; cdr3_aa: CASSQAGTSGRVSYEQYF
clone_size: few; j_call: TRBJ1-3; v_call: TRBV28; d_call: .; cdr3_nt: TGTGCCAGCAGCTTTCCTCGGGTTACTGGAAACACCATATATTTT; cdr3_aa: CASSFPRVTGNTIYF
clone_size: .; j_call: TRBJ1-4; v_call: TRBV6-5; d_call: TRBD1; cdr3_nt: TGTGCCAGCAGCCGGACAGGGGGTTTTGAAAAACTGTTTTTT; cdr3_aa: CASSRTGGFEKLFF
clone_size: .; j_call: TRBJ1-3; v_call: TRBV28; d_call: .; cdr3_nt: TGTGCCAGTAAGACTGTACCTGGAAACACCATATATTTT; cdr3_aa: CASKTVPGNTIYF
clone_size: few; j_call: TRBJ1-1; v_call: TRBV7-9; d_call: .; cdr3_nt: TGTGCCAGCAGCTCCCAAACTCGACAGGCTCAAGCTTTCTTT; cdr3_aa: CASSSQTRQAQAFF
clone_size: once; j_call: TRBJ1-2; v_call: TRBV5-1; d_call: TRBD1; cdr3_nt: TGCGCCAGCAGCTTGGTCGCGACAGGGACTTCTAACTATGGCTACACCTTC; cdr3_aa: CASSLVATGTSNYGYTF
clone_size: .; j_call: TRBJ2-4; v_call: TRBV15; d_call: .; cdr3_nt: TGTGCCACCAGCAGGGGAATACTTCAGGGTGGAATGAACATTCAGTACTTC; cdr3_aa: CATSRGILQGGMNIQYF
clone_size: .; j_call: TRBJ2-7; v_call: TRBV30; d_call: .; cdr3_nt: TGTGCCTGGAGTCTCCCTCTACGCGTCTACGAGCAGTACTTC; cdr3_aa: CAWSLPLRVYEQYF
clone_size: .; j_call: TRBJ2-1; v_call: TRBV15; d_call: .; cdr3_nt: TGTGCCACCAGCGGCGGGGTAAGGGATGAGCAGTTCTTC; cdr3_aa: CATSGGVRDEQFF
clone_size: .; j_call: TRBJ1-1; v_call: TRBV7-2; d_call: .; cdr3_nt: TGTGCCAGCAGCGAGGGACACGGACTAGCATGGGGGGCTTTCTTT; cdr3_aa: CASSEGHGLAWGAFF
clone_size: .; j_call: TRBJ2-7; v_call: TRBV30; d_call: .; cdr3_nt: TGTGCCTGGGGTACCGGGTACTCCTACGAGCAGTACTTC; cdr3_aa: CAWGTGYSYEQYF
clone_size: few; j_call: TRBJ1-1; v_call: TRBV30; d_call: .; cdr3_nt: TGTGCCTGGAAAGCGCTTGAAGCTTTCTTT; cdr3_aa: CAWKALEAFF
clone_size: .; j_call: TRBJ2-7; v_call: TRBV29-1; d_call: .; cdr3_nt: TGCAGTTTTAGCGGAACCTCCTACGAGCAGTACTTC; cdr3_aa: CSFSGTSYEQYF
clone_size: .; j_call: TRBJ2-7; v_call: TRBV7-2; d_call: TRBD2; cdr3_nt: TGTGCCAGCAGCCGTAGCGGGGGGGGTGAGCAGTACTTC; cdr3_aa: CASSRSGGGEQYF
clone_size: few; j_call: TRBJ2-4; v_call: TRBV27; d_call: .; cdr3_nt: TGTGCCAGCAGTTCCCTTTTAGCCAAAAACATTCAGTACTTC; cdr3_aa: CASSSLLAKNIQYF
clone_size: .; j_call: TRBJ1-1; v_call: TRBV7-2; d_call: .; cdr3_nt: TGTGCCAGCAGCCCCGGGGGGACTGAAGCTTTCTTT; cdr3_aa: CASSPGGTEAFF
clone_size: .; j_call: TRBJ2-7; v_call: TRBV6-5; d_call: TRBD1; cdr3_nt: TGTGCCAGCAGTTACTCGGGGACAGCCTACGAGCAGTACTTC; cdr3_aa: CASSYSGTAYEQYF
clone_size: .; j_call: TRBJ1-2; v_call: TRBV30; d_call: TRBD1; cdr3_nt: TGTGCCTTAGACCGGACAGGGGAGGCCTATGGCTACACCTTC; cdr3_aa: CALDRTGEAYGYTF
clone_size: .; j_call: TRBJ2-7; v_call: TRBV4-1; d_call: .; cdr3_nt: TGCGCCAGCAGCCAGACGGACAAACCGTCCGAGCAGTACTTC; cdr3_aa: CASSQTDKPSEQYF
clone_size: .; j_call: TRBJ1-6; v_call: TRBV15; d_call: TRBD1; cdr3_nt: TGTGCCACCAGCAGAGATTGGACAGGGGGTGATTCACCCCTCCACTTT; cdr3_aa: CATSRDWTGGDSPLHF
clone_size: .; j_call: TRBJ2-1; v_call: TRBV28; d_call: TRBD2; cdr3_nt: TGTGCCAGCAGCCTCCGATCTAGCGGCTACAATGAGCAGTTCTTC; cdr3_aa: CASSLRSSGYNEQFF
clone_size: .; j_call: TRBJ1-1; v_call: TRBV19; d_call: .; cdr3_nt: TGTGCCAGTCAGGGGATAATGGTGAACACTGAAGCTTTCTTT; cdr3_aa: CASQGIMVNTEAFF
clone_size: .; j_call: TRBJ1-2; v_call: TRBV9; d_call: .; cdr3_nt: TGTGCCAGCAGCGTAGAAGTCTCAGCGAGCGATGGCTACACCTTC; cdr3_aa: CASSVEVSASDGYTF
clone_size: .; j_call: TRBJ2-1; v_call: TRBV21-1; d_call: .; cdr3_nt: TGTGCCAGCAGCAAAGCATCGGTTTCAGAGCAGTTCTTC; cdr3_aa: CASSKASVSEQFF
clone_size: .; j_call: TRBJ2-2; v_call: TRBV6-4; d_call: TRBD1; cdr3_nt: TGTGCCAGCATTCTACAGGGGACGGCTTCGGGGGAGCTGTTTTTT; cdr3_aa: CASILQGTASGELFF
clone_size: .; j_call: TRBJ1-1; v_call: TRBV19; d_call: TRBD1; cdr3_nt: TGTGCCAGTACCACGACAGGGATGAACACTGAAGCTTTCTTT; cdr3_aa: CASTTTGMNTEAFF
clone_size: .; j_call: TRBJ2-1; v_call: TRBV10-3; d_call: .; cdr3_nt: TGTGCCACCCGGGACTCGGCTCGAGGGCAGTTCTTC; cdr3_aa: CATRDSARGQFF
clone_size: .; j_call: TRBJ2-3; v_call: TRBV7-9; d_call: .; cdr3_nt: TGTTCCAGCACGGCGGGAAGGCAGTATTTT; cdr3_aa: CSSTAGRQYF
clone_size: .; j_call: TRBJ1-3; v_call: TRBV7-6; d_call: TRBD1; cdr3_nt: TGTGCCAGCAGCCCTCTGCGAGGGGGCCGGACCATATATTTT; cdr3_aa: CASSPLRGGRTIYF
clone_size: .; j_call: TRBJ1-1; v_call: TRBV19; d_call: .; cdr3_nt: TGTGCCAGTAGTATAGGAGGAGGGGCTGACACTGAAGCTTTCTTT; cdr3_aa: CASSIGGGADTEAFF
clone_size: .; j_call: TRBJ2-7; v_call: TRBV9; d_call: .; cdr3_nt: TGTGCCAGCAGCGTAGGGGACACCACCTACGAGCAGTACTTC; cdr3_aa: CASSVGDTTYEQYF